These 6 T cell receptor beta chains share one sample of origin, sequenced in a study of shared clonotypes between healthy human individuals. Measured with immunoSEQ multiplex PCR; TCRdb has only the in-frame clones, and not every one. The repertoire holds approximately 1.1 million clones, with around 78% as singletons. The sample consisted of memory CD4+ T cells from PBMCs. Subset in this sample: CD45RA-negative fraction. Source of these receptors: a man younger than 35 in good health. Some clones in this sample may be carry-over from other donors' samples.

V and J are TRBV28 and TRBJ2-1, with D unclear. Germline values: CDR1 MDHEN, CDR2 SYDVKM. The V gene lost 5 bases and the J gene lost 6 bases, with 8 bases spanning the gap. The CDR3 sequence is 12 residues long. The CDR3 here is CASSGDANEQFF. As DNA, the CDR3 is TGTGCCAGCAGTGGCGACGCCAATGAGCAGTTCTTC. The variable domain in full, with the rest retrieved from reference TRBV28 and TRBJ2-1, is DVKVTQSSRYLVKRTGEKVFLECVQDMDHENMFWYRQDPGLGLRLIYFSYDVKMKEKGDIPEGYSVSREKKERFSLILESASTNQTSMYLCASSGDANEQFFGPGTRLTVL.

This clone was seen once. Other DNA sequences in the same sample also yield this CDR3. The chain has TRBV5-1 and TRBJ2-7; D may be TRBD1 or TRBD2 (5 bases each). The germline CDR1 and CDR2 sequences are SGHRS and YFSETQ. Trimming took off 0 bases at V and 0 bases at J, with 7 bases between the two ends. The CDR3 length is 14 residues. CDR3 bases: TGCGCCAGCAGCTTGGGTGGGGGCTCCTACGAGCAGTACTTC. The encoded protein is CASSLGGGSYEQYF.

This clone was observed once. V and J are TRBV7-2 and TRBJ1-1; D is possibly TRBD1 (5 bases). The germline V gene has CDR1 SGHTA and CDR2 FQGNSA. V was trimmed by 0 bases and J by 6 bases, leaving 14 bases between them. The CDR3 runs 15 residues. The CDR3: CASSLALGGLAEAFF. The CDR3 DNA is TGTGCCAGCAGCTTAGCGTTGGGGGGGTTGGCTGAAGCTTTCTTT.

This chain joins TRBV5-1 and TRBJ2-3, with 12 bases lining up with TRBD2. The CDR3 is 16 residues long. From germline, CDR1 is SGHRS and CDR2 YFSETQ. V trimming: 8 bases; J trimming: 2 bases; junction bases outside the gene matches: 9. CDR3 bases: TGCGCCAGTATCGCCGGGACTAGCGGGTTCACAGATACGCAGTATTTT. Translated, it gives CASIAGTSGFTDTQYF.

This rearrangement joins TRBV4-3 to TRBJ2-3; unclear D gene. V was trimmed by 3 bases and J by 4 bases, leaving 2 bases between them. CDR3 length: 11 residues. In germline, CDR1 is LGHNA, CDR2 YSLEER. CDR3 protein: CASSHADTQYF. DNA for the CDR3: TGCGCCAGCAGCCACGCAGATACGCAGTATTTT.

V is TRBV7-9 and J is TRBJ1-1, with D perhaps matching TRBD1 (5 bases). Trimming took 7 bases from V and 6 from J, leaving 18 bases between them. Germline CDR1 reads SEHNR; CDR2 reads FQNEAQ (reference sequence). The CDR3 has 14 residues. The CDR3: CASTARDLYAEAFF. The DNA of the CDR3 is TGTGCCAGCACCGCCAGGGATTTGTACGCTGAAGCTTTCTTT.